This T cell receptor beta chain appears in the sequencing data of a study of glioma-infiltrating T cells after dendritic cell vaccination. Method: immunoSEQ multiplex PCR; TCRdb's copy keeps in-frame clones and lacks some. Among 90,000 or so clones listed, about 81% were seen once. Germline CDR1 reads MNHNS; CDR2 reads SASEGT. Germline trimming cut 5 bases from V and 7 bases from J; bases unmatched to any gene: 8. This CDR3 is built from 14 residues. Specified time point: after dendritic cell vaccination, including at tumor progression/relapse. The sample holds a few counts of this clone. The source was blood, collected after dendritic cell vaccination. The chain links TRBV6-1 to TRBJ2-4; TRBD1 aligns across 7 bases. The TCR originated in a human donor with glioblastoma. This CDR3 reads CASSSRGTVNIQYF. CDR3 nucleotide sequence: TGTGCCAGCAGTTCCCGTGGGACAGTTAACATTCAGTACTTC.